This TCR beta chain originates from a study of CD8 T cells in ankylosing spondylitis. Notes on the study in general: Reports of some motif variants in reactive arthritis synovial fluid and blood predate this one. A TCR beta motif of 8 or 9 highly homologous variants appeared characteristic of ankylosing spondylitis blood. Significant enrichment of disease-linked clones was reported in matched ankylosing spondylitis synovial fluid. CD8+ cells made up the disease-linked clones, which were relatively rare in peripheral blood.

This clonotype was seen only a few times. The antigen remains unidentified. Making use of molecular barcodes, quantitative 5'-RACE generated TCR beta libraries. MiXCR, applied by TCRdb to the 5' RACE reads, yields one record per CDR3 protein. The table records about 420,000 distinct CDR3 sequences, 20% to 25% of them present only once. This CDR3 has 15 amino acids. Trimming removed 4 bases from V and 7 bases from J; junction bases left unmatched: 7. The germline V gene encodes CDR1 SGHTA and CDR2 FQGNSA. Material for sequencing was blood, either unsorted or a sorted T cell fraction (not recorded which). The chain employs TRBV7-2 and TRBJ2-1, with TRBD2 identical over 10 bases. The clonotype originates from a male donor with ankylosing spondylitis. The CDR3 DNA reads as TGTGCCAGCAGCTCCAGTGGACTAGCGGCAAATGAGCAGTTCTTC. Amino acids: CASSSSGLAANEQFF.